Listed here is a single TCR beta chain. Its matching antigen is unknown. The sample is drawn from a study of cytomegalovirus exposure and HLA in healthy donors. Study results and limitations: Common viral pathogens (according to a later analysis) appeared linked to several of the most significant clusters.

J gave up 2 bases and V 7 bases, and 5 bases lay outside the gene matches. The CDR3 consists of 14 residues. Per germline, CDR1 SGHTA and CDR2 FQGTGA. The study ran its PCR with 60 Vbeta and 13 Jbeta primers. Using immunoSEQ multiplex PCR, the repertoire was profiled, and TCRdb retains in-frame clones only, with some absent. Among around 91,000 clones listed, roughly 86% were seen once. The chain joins TRBV7-3 to TRBJ2-5; TRBD2 matches at 9 bases. Input material: PBMCs. The sequence was obtained from a man aged 25-45 years in good health and CMV-seropositive. CDR3 in DNA: TGTGCCAGCAAGGGACTAGCAAATCAAGAGACCCAGTACTTC. Encoded protein: CASKGLANQETQYF.